This TCR beta chain was recovered during a study of blood T cells in healthy people across ages. With a J-beta primer mix and a sample-barcoded 5' primer, a second PCR ran 7 to 11 cycles. TCRdb redid the calling of the 5' RACE reads with MiXCR, one entry per CDR3 protein. The data contain about a million distinct CDR3 sequences, about 44% of them singletons. On this clonotype itself: Its target is unknown.

Study findings and constraints: The percentage of naive T cells correlated strongly with TCR beta diversity. It was held that diversity estimates obtained from one million T cells represented underestimates. Per million T cells, the diversity of TCR beta decreased roughly linearly as age advanced.

Peripheral blood was drawn, approximately 10 milliliters per donor. The CDR3 consists of 9 residues. Germline loops: CDR1 SQVTM, CDR2 ANQGSEA. V was cut by 7 bases and J by 8 bases, with 8 bases left in between. The chain combines TRBV29-1 with TRBJ1-1; D gene unclear. Sample: blood. The source is a man aged 25 to 40 in good health. In DNA, the CDR3 is TGCAGCGCCCCCCCAGAAGCTTTCTTT. It is translated as CSAPPEAFF. The full variable domain, with the rest looked up from reference TRBV29-1 and TRBJ1-1, is SAVISQKPSRDICQRGTSLTIQCQVDSQVTMMFWYRQQPGQSLTLIATANQGSEATYESGFVIDKFPISRPNLTFSTLTVSNMSPEDSSIYLCSAPPEAFFGQGTRLTVV.